The next 23 T cell receptor beta chains were all read from a single sample in a study of T cells in women clearing cervical HPV infection. Assay: immunoSEQ multiplex PCR; the TCRdb copy retains only in-frame clones and omits some. The data include about 30,000 clones; the top ten clones carry about 6.4%. Sequencing was done on a sample of blood buffy coat. The origin of the receptors is a woman aged 18-70 years with a cervical HPV16 infection that either progressed to CIN3+ or cleared (not recorded which).

Concerning this clone: With the read ending 3 residues before the CDR3 end, the germline J gene is used to fill in that end. This chain links TRBV20-1 with TRBJ2-1; 7 positions match TRBD1. The CDR3 consists of 15 residues. CDR1 is DFQATT, CDR2 SNEGSKA, per germline (reference sequence). J was trimmed by 1 base and V by 4 bases; bases with no gene match: 7. This CDR3 reads CSATPGTASYNEQFF. Partial CDR3 DNA: TGCAGTGCTACCCCCGGGACAGCTTCCTACAATGAG.

As concerns this clone: From the germline J gene comes the end of the CDR3, since the read stops 3 residues before it. The chain combines TRBV6-1 with TRBJ2-3; D may be TRBD1 (5 bases). V was pared by 0 bases and J by 1 base, with 8 bases between. The CDR3 sequence is 15 residues long. The V gene's germline CDR1 is MNHNS and CDR2 SASEGT. The CDR3 reads CASSEAQDRTDTQYF. Partial CDR3 DNA: TGTGCCAGCAGTGAAGCACAGGATCGCACAGATACG.

With respect to this clone: The read finishes 3 residues shy of the CDR3 end, and the germline J gene is used to complete it. The rearrangement links TRBV28 to TRBJ2-7; possible D gene TRBD1, 8 bases. Germline V CDR1 and CDR2: MDHEN, SYDVKM. The CDR3 runs to 12 residues. Trimming stripped 8 bases from V and 3 bases from J, with 11 bases between. CDR3 bases read: TGTGCCAGCTACAGGGGGGGCTACGAG. It codes for CASYRGGYE. The full CDR3 protein is CASYRGGYEQYF.

Comments on this clone: The sequenced fragment ends 3 residues before the CDR3 boundary, so the rest is inferred from the germline J gene. The chain uses TRBV2 and TRBJ1-3; 9 bases are shared with TRBD1. In germline, CDR1 is SNHLY, CDR2 FYNNEI. With V trimmed by 6 bases and J by 4 bases, 7 bases remained unmatched. The CDR3 has 15 amino acids. The CDR3 sequence: CASSYRGQGGNTIYF. Partial CDR3 DNA: TGTGCCAGCAGCTACAGGGGGCAAGGAGGAAACACC.

With regard to this clone: The read ends 3 residues shy of where the CDR3 ends; the end is completed using the germline J gene. The genes are TRBV12-3 or TRBV12-4 and TRBJ2-4; 8 bases align to TRBD1. Losses at the gene ends were 10 bases for V and 0 bases for J; bases not matched to a gene: 5. The CDR3 consists of 14 residues. This CDR3 reads CATGQGLAKNIQYF. Incomplete CDR3 DNA: TGTGCCACCGGACAGGGACTAGCCAAAAACATT.

With regard to this clone: The CDR3 is cut off 3 residues early in the read; its end comes from the germline J gene. The V call is TRBV20-1, the J call TRBJ1-2, with D perhaps TRBD1 (5 bases). Trimming pared 4 bases from V and 5 bases from J, leaving 14 bases between. Germline assignment: CDR1 DFQATT and CDR2 SNEGSKA (reference sequence). The CDR3 is 13 amino acids. The CDR3 bases that were read are TGCAGTGCTACGACAGACCACGAGTATGGC. It translates to CSATTDHEYG. The whole CDR3 sequence is CSATTDHEYGYTF.

Concerning this clone itself: The read ends 3 residues before the CDR3 terminus; that terminus is restored from the germline J gene. This chain joins TRBV12-3 or TRBV12-4 and TRBJ2-3; 8 bases map to TRBD1. The CDR3 totals 14 residues. V was clipped by 6 bases and J by 4 bases; unmatched bases: 6. The part of the CDR3 DNA that was read is TGTGCCAGCAGACCAGGGGGCTTCGCAGATACG. As protein: CASRPGGFADT. The CDR3 as a whole reads CASRPGGFADTQYF.

Turning to this clone: The CDR3 extends 3 residues past the end of the read, so its final part is completed from the germline J gene. The J gene is TRBJ1-5, the V gene TRBV7-7; a weak D match, TRBD1 (5 bases). With 1 base removed from V and 2 bases from J, the gap between germline ends came to 9 bases. The CDR3 extends over 15 amino acids. Germline loops: CDR1 SSHAT, CDR2 FNYEAQ (reference sequence). Incomplete CDR3 DNA: TGTGCCAGCAGCTTAGGGGGCGTGCGCAATCAGCCC. Translating it yields CASSLGGVRNQP. The entire CDR3 protein is CASSLGGVRNQPQHF.

For this clone: The read gets to within 3 residues of the CDR3 end, and the germline J gene fills in the rest. The chain links TRBV5-1 to TRBJ2-5; possibly TRBD1 for D (5 bases). CDR1 and CDR2 from the germline V gene are SGHRS and YFSETQ. Trimming removed 3 bases at V and 5 bases at J, with 20 bases between. The length of the CDR3 is 16 residues. The chain's CDR3 is CASSSVGQGVGETQYF. CDR3 DNA, as far as it was read: TGCGCCAGCAGCTCGGTTGGACAAGGGGTTGGGGAGACC.

As concerns this clone: The sequenced fragment ends 3 residues before the CDR3 boundary, so the rest is inferred from the germline J gene. The chain combines TRBV5-5 with TRBJ1-5; 7 nucleotides match TRBD1. Germline assignment: CDR1 SGHKS and CDR2 YYEKEE (reference sequence). The length of the CDR3 is 15 residues. Trimming at V came to 4 bases and at J to 6 bases, leaving 10 bases not matched to a gene. The sequenced CDR3 bases are TGTGCCAGCAGCCCGCTCCAGGGGACAGTTCAGCCC. As protein: CASSPLQGTVQP. The full-length CDR3 reads as CASSPLQGTVQPQHF.

About this clone: The read falls 3 residues short of the CDR3 end, and the missing part is taken from the germline J gene. The chain links TRBV2 to TRBJ2-3; 9 nucleotides agree with TRBD2. The CDR3 extends over 15 amino acids. With V trimmed by 3 bases and J by 3 bases, 4 bases remained unmatched. Per the germline V gene, CDR1 is SNHLY and CDR2 is FYNNEI. Incomplete CDR3 DNA: TGTGCCAGCAGTGAGGTGACTAGCGGAACAGATACG. It encodes CASSEVTSGTDT. The complete CDR3 sequence is CASSEVTSGTDTQYF.

Details on this clone: The read comes to an end 3 residues before the CDR3 does, leaving the germline J gene to fill in the end. The chain is built from TRBV3-1 (or the pseudogene TRBV3-2) and TRBJ2-5, with 13 bases identical to TRBD2. V gave up 4 bases and J gave up 6 bases; unmatched junction bases: 2. In germline, CDR1 is LGHDT, CDR2 YNNKEL (reference sequence). This CDR3 is 14 amino acids long. CDR3 protein: CASSPGLAGQTQYF. The CDR3 bases that were read are TGTGCCAGCAGCCCGGGACTAGCGGGACAGACC.

Points on this clone: The read stops 3 residues short of the end of the CDR3; the missing end is completed from the germline J gene. The chain has TRBV7-6 and TRBJ1-6; weak D call: TRBD1 (5 bases). The germline V gene has CDR1 SGHVS and CDR2 FNYEAQ. V was shortened by 5 bases and J by 8 bases, with 16 bases between the two germline ends. The CDR3 has 15 amino acids. The CDR3 region is CASSTNWGGYSPLHF. The part of the CDR3 DNA that was read is TGTGCCAGCAGCACCAACTGGGGGGGGTATTCACCC.

As for this clone: The CDR3 end falls 3 residues outside the read, so it is completed with the germline J gene. The chain uses TRBV10-3 and TRBJ2-2, with D possibly being TRBD2 (6 bases). CDR1 is ENHRY, CDR2 SYGVKD, per germline. Trimming took 11 bases from V and 0 from J, leaving 19 bases between them. The CDR3 is 16 residues long. Here the CDR3 reads CALNPSGPANTGELFF. The sequenced part of the CDR3 DNA is TGTGCCCTCAATCCAAGCGGGCCGGCGAACACCGGGGAG.

On this clone: The CDR3 end is not reached by the read, which stops 3 residues before it; the germline J gene fills it in. The chain links TRBV7-6 to TRBJ1-1; no clear D. The CDR3 contains 12 residues. Trimming stripped 2 bases from V and 4 bases from J, with 5 bases between. Germline V lookup: CDR1 SGHVS, CDR2 FNYEAQ. The CDR3 reads CASSLLSTEAFF. The sequenced part of the CDR3 DNA is TGTGCCAGCAGCTTACTATCCACTGAA.

Worth noting for this clone: Its ends do not fully match the called genes, so a read error is possible. The CDR3 end is not reached by the read, which stops 3 residues before it; the germline J gene fills it in. The V call is TRBV6-4, the J call TRBJ2-2; D might be TRBD1 (5 bases). CDR1 and CDR2 (germline): MRHNA, SNTAGT. The CDR3 is 13 residues long. The covered CDR3 bases are TGTGCCGGCAGTCAAGGGGTCACCGGGGAG. Amino acid sequence: CAGSQGVTGE. The full-length CDR3 reads as CAGSQGVTGELFF.

To note about this clone: The CDR3 end falls 3 residues outside the read, so it is completed with the germline J gene. The J gene is TRBJ1-2, the V gene TRBV28; D is possibly TRBD1 (5 bases). This CDR3 comprises 14 residues. V lost 4 bases to trimming and J lost 6 bases, with 15 bases between them. Germline V lookup: CDR1 MDHEN, CDR2 SYDVKM. The DNA read from the CDR3 is TGTGCCAGCAGTTCGCCCGGACAAACCCATGGC. Its translation is CASSSPGQTHG. The whole CDR3 protein is CASSSPGQTHGYTF.

Comment on this clone: The sequence runs out 3 residues before the end of the CDR3; the remainder is reconstructed from the germline J gene. The gene calls are TRBV2 and TRBJ2-5; D is unresolved. V shed 7 bases and J shed 5 bases, with 8 bases lying between them. CDR3 length: 11 residues. Germline lookup yields CDR1 SNHLY and CDR2 FYNNEI. CDR3 bases read: TGTGCCAGCAAACAGTCGGAGACC. Translated, it gives CASKQSET. The full CDR3 protein is CASKQSETQYF.

In the case of this clone: The read comes to an end 3 residues before the CDR3 does, leaving the germline J gene to fill in the end. The chain couples TRBV10-2 to TRBJ2-1; TRBD1 might be the D (5 bases). The CDR3 runs 15 residues. Trimming took off 6 bases at V and 0 bases at J, with 12 bases between the two ends. Per germline, CDR1 WSHSY and CDR2 SAAADI. CDR3 DNA, as far as it was read: TGCGCCAGCAGCCCCAGGGAACCCTCCTACAATGAG. Amino acids: CASSPREPSYNE. The complete CDR3 sequence is CASSPREPSYNEQFF.

In regard to this clone: The CDR3 is cut off 3 residues early in the read; its end comes from the germline J gene. The genes are TRBV4-1 and TRBJ2-2; 7 bases are shared with TRBD1. Per the germline V gene, CDR1 is MGHRA and CDR2 is YSYEKL. The CDR3 is 17 residues long. The V gene end was trimmed by 0 bases and the J gene end by 6 bases; junction bases not matched to a gene: 10. CDR3 residues: CASSQDSFGQVPGELFF. Incomplete CDR3 DNA: TGCGCCAGCAGCCAAGATAGTTTCGGACAGGTACCCGGGGAG.

About this clone: Sequencing ends 3 residues short of the CDR3 end; the germline J gene provides the rest. The rearrangement uses TRBV5-1 and TRBJ1-2, with TRBD1 identical over 12 bases. The CDR3 is 16 residues long. Germline V gene lookup returns CDR1 SGHRS and CDR2 YFSETQ. V shed 7 bases and J 7 bases; nucleotides not matched to a gene: 14. CDR3 sequence reads: CASFDGTGGLLGGYTF. CDR3 bases read: TGCGCCAGCTTTGACGGGACAGGGGGCCTTCTCGGTGGC.

This clone is labeled medium-sized based on frequency. The observed sequence ends 3 residues before the CDR3 terminus, with the missing tail filled in from the germline J gene. This chain uses TRBV5-5 with TRBJ1-2; 7 nucleotides align to TRBD1. This CDR3 is built from 14 residues. V lost 2 bases to trimming and J lost 4 bases; unmatched junction nucleotides: 5. From germline, CDR1 is SGHKS and CDR2 YYEKEE (reference sequence). The CDR3 protein is CASSFFRDSYGYTF. Partial CDR3 DNA: TGTGCCAGCAGCTTTTTCCGGGACAGCTATGGC.

The sequenced part of the CDR3 DNA is TGTGCCAGCAGCGGGGGGGCGGGAGCCGAA. This codes for CASSGGAGAE. In full, the CDR3 is CASSGGAGAEAFF. This sequence joins TRBV5-6 and TRBJ1-1; D possibly corresponds to TRBD1 (6 bases). The CDR3 end lies 3 residues beyond the end of the read and is filled in from the germline J gene. Germline-derived CDR1 and CDR2 are SGHDT and YYEEEE. CDR3 size: 13 residues.